This TCR beta chain was identified in a study of blood T cell repertoires in COVID-19. For the study at large: Nucleic acid was either cDNA or gDNA, and it came from T cells, B-cell-depleted T cells, or PBMCs.

How the authors handled the data: Quantification of nucleated cells was approximated via reference gene primer amplification. Sequencing used immunoSEQ multiplex PCR; TCRdb keeps in-frame clones, though not all of them. V, J and clone size reflect that table, while D and trimming were determined from the DNA. The sample consists of roughly 75,000 clones, about 80% of them appearing once. Germline trimming cut 6 bases from V and 4 bases from J; bases unmatched to any gene: 9. The V gene's germline CDR1 is SGHTA and CDR2 FQGNSA. This CDR3 is built from 15 residues. Sequencing was done on a sample of peripheral blood. This sequence joins TRBV7-2 and TRBJ2-1, with TRBD1 matching 7 bases. This receptor was identified in a woman in her 70s with acute or convalescent COVID-19. CDR3 protein: CASSPGQHPYNEQFF. The CDR3 DNA follows: TGTGCCAGCAGTCCGGGACAGCACCCTTACAATGAGCAGTTCTTC.